The text below deals with one T cell receptor beta chain. This clonotype was recorded many times. Its antigen target is currently unknown. Base qualities are not provided; no much larger clone lies one nucleotide away. The sample belongs to a study of response to subunit inactivated influenza vaccine (dated by TCRdb to between 2018 and 2020). Regarding the study in general: Deep quantitative profiling of the T cell receptor repertoire was used in the study to follow responses to a trivalent subunit inactivated influenza vaccine.

Preparation of the library involved RT-PCR. Sequencing was carried out with an Illumina HiSeq 2500. Through fastp at Q25 and MiXCR, TCRdb rebuilt clones from the public reads, retaining in-frame beta chains. One record per CDR3 amino acid sequence lists the most common genes and DNA. The table for this sample lists about 520,000 distinct CDR3 sequences; approximately 7.3% of them were counted only once. The ten largest account for around 13% of the sample. The CDR3 spans 14 residues, from the cysteine through the phenylalanine. Only the CDR3 region is kept as DNA, spanning 42 bases read in frame from base 1. The germline V gene gives CDR1 as LGHNA and CDR2 as YSLEER. V drops 3 bases and J drops 7 bases, leaving 15 bases in between. Beyond this particular receptor, the publication reports: It was suggested by the authors that each seasonal influenza vaccination may recruit only a limited number of new T cells.

Sequenced material: PBMCs from blood, taken roughly 24 months after vaccination. This TCR derives from a man between 50 and 75 years old who received an inactivated influenza vaccine. Donor details come from another sample of the same person, matched by shared clones. The chain links TRBV4-3 with TRBJ1-2; TRBD1 is a weak D gene call, 5 bases matching. The DNA sequence reads TGCGCCAGCAGCCATGGTCACAGGTCGGGTGGCTACACCTTC. Translated, it gives CASSHGHRSGGYTF.